This T cell receptor (beta chain) derives from a study of T-cell memory formation after mild COVID-19 (dated by TCRdb to the early 2020s). Turning to the overall study: Most TCR sequence clusters were specific to one of the two donors. In two donors, T-cell clones that expanded and contracted after mild COVID-19 were followed by sequencing TCRalpha and TCRbeta repertoires longitudinally. Two young, previously healthy adult volunteers, one female and one male, were included in the cohort. Overall study results and their limits: Whether the second-wave clones peaking on day 37 were SARS-CoV-2 specific was not confirmed. Some responding clones were detected in pre-infection memory, which suggested that pre-existing cross-reactive memory T cells had joined the SARS-CoV-2 response. Contracting CD4+ clones were found mainly in CM and EM memory subsets, while CD8+ clones were enriched in EMRA. Only a couple of mild cases were covered in the study, and larger cohorts including severe cases with pre-infection samples were considered necessary. From day 15 to 85, contracting clones showed balanced CD4/CD8 phenotypes, whereas a second wave of clones that expanded from day 15 to 37 leaned towards CD4+.

Ficoll-Paque density gradient centrifugation was the method used to isolate PBMCs. The data were produced on an Illumina NovaSeq 6000. TCRalpha and TCRbeta cDNA libraries were built by 5'RACE with constant-segment primers, adding sample barcodes and unique molecular identifiers. RNA was extracted from every sample with Trizol reagent. Amplification of the libraries took two PCR steps, and the second step added a second sample barcode plus Illumina TruSeq adapters. Sequencing of the libraries was done on an Illumina NovaSeq, producing 2 x 150 bp paired-end reads. The authors' analysis ran thus. Demultiplexing of reads and collapsing into UMI-guided consensus sequences were performed with migec v1.2.7. Using mixcr v2.1.11, the UMI consensuses were aligned to TRA and TRB V and J templates and assembled into clonotypes. A clonotype was counted as expanded or contracted only when both edgeR and NoisET called the clonotype significant, with the noise models trained on biological replicates. For edgeR calls, a false discovery rate-adjusted p below 0.01 and a log2 fold-change threshold of 1 were applied. As an exploratory analysis of dynamics, max-normalized trajectories of the 1000 most abundant clonotypes were examined by PCA with hierarchical clustering. Separately sequenced CD4+ and CD8+ repertoires were used to assign a CD4 or CD8 phenotype to each responding clone. TCRdb took the public reads, trimmed them with fastp at Q25, ran MiXCR for clone calling and kept in-frame beta chains. Each record represents a unique CDR3 protein, reported with the most common genes and DNA among its rows. The V and J calls and clone size come from TCRdb's table, not from the authors' own analysis. The sample contains a few hundred thousand distinct CDR3 sequences, roughly 24% of them found a single time. 8.8% of the sample rests with the top ten.

This clonotype was observed a single time. The target of this receptor is not known. Base qualities are missing; no much larger clone stands one base away. The germline V gene (reference sequence) gives CDR1 as DFQATT and CDR2 as SNEGSKA. V loses 2 bases of germline sequence and J loses 0 bases, and the interval between the two ends is 4 bases. CDR3 length: 12 amino acids, cysteine to phenylalanine. The read is trimmed to its CDR3 DNA, 36 bases read in frame from base 1. This chain joins TRBV20-1 to TRBJ1-2; the D gene cannot be named for sure. The source of this sequence is an adult woman who had mild COVID-19 (a few samples of this study predate the infection). The sample titles of this study are shuffled in the database, so cell type and time point are left out; the donor was told from shared clones. Material for sequencing was PBMCs or a T cell subset sorted from them (not recorded which). The DNA sequence is as follows: TGCAGTGCTAGACAGACTAACTATGGCTACACCTTC. Its translation is CSARQTNYGYTF.